These 30 T cell receptor beta chains came from one sample sequenced in a study of T-cell memory formation after mild COVID-19. TCRdb ran MiXCR on the 5' RACE reads and lists one entry per CDR3 protein. This sample yields about 27,000 distinct CDR3 sequences, of which roughly a sixth are seen a single time; roughly 1.5% belongs to the top ten. Sequenced input: PBMCs or a T cell subset sorted from them (not recorded which). The receptors here all came from an adult who had mild COVID-19 (a few samples of this study predate the infection). Cell type and time point are not known.

This clonotype was counted ten times or more. This rearrangement joins TRBV7-3 to TRBJ2-6; weak D call: TRBD2 (7 bases). The length of the CDR3 is 15 residues. Germline V gene sequence: CDR1 SGHTA, CDR2 FQGTGA. Between the trimmed V and J ends, which lost 6 bases and 4 bases, there was a span of 13 bases. The CDR3: CASSRTGGGANVLTF. CDR3 nucleotides: TGTGCCAGCAGTCGTACGGGGGGCGGGGCCAACGTCCTGACTTTC. Complete variable domain (other parts from reference TRBV7-3 and TRBJ2-6): GAGVSQTPSNKVTEKGKYVELRCDPISGHTALYWYRQSLGQGPEFLIYFQGTGAADDSGLPNDRFFAVRPEGSVSTLKIQRTERGDSAVYLCASSRTGGGANVLTFGAGSRLTVL.

Ten or more counts support this clonotype. The chain is built from TRBV18 and TRBJ2-2; D tentatively reads TRBD1 or TRBD2 (5 bases each). Trimming left V 1 base short and J 5 bases short, with 5 bases between. This CDR3 spans 13 amino acids. CDR1 and CDR2 from the germline V gene are KGHSH and LQKENI. CDR3 loop: CASSPRGTGELFF. The CDR3 region has the DNA TGTGCCAGCTCACCACGGGGGACCGGGGAGCTGTTTTTT.

This clonotype was seen repeatedly, ten times or more. This chain joins TRBV5-1 and TRBJ1-1, with 10 bases aligning to TRBD1. The CDR3 has 13 amino acids. J gave up 6 bases and V 3 bases, and 2 bases lay outside the gene matches. Germline loops: CDR1 SGHRS, CDR2 YFSETQ. In DNA form, the CDR3 reads TGCGCCAGCAGCTCGGGACAGGGGTCTGAAGCTTTCTTT. This gives the protein CASSSGQGSEAFF.

This clonotype is medium-sized. This sequence joins TRBV6-5 and TRBJ2-7; no definite D call. The CDR3 is 15 residues long. Trimming left V 10 bases short and J 0 bases short, with 19 bases between. Per the germline V gene, CDR1 is MNHEY and CDR2 is SVGAGI. The CDR3 protein is CATTPVPTDSYEQYF. CDR3 nucleotide sequence: TGTGCCACCACACCGGTCCCTACAGACTCCTACGAGCAGTACTTC.

This chain links TRBV11-2 with TRBJ2-7; D is possibly TRBD2 (6 bases). There are 13 residues in the CDR3. The V gene's germline CDR1 is SGHAT and CDR2 FQNNGV. The germline V and J ends were trimmed by 1 base and 6 bases, with 10 bases remaining between them. The CDR3 nucleotides are TGTGCCAGCAGCTTAGCACTAGCTAGCGAGCAGTACTTC. It yields the protein CASSLALASEQYF.

This clonotype is categorized as medium-sized (0.01 to 0.1%). The genes are TRBV7-2 and TRBJ2-1, with D perhaps TRBD1 or TRBD2 (5 bases each). Germline V gene sequence: CDR1 SGHTA, CDR2 FQGNSA. The CDR3 consists of 14 residues. V dropped 0 bases and J dropped 4 bases, with 7 bases sitting between them. The CDR3 here is CASSLAGEYNEQFF. The CDR3 DNA follows: TGTGCCAGCAGCTTAGCGGGGGAGTACAATGAGCAGTTCTTC.

This clonotype was detected ten times or more. J is TRBJ1-1 and V is TRBV7-2; no clear D. This CDR3 comprises 15 residues. Germline CDR1 SGHTA, CDR2 FQGNSA. V was shortened by 2 bases and J by 1 base, with 11 bases between the two germline ends. CDR3 loop: CASSLSRRSNTEAFF. The CDR3 DNA sequence: TGTGCCAGCAGCTTAAGTCGGCGGTCGAACACTGAAGCTTTCTTT.

In this sample, this clonotype turned up a few times. This chain links TRBV7-9 with TRBJ2-7; TRBD2 agrees at 7 bases. V lost 1 base, J lost 4 bases, and 4 bases stayed unmatched. Looked up from germline, CDR1 is SEHNR and CDR2 is FQNEAQ (reference sequence). The CDR3 has 14 residues. The CDR3 protein is CASSLEGGSYEQYF. In DNA form, the CDR3 reads TGTGCCAGCAGCTTAGAGGGCGGGAGTTACGAGCAGTACTTC.

This clonotype came up many times. V and J are TRBV7-9 and TRBJ2-1; TRBD2 agrees at 7 bases. Germline CDR1 reads SEHNR; CDR2 reads FQNEAQ (reference sequence). V shed 4 bases, J shed 10 bases, and the junction held 19 bases outside the gene matches. This CDR3 is built from 17 residues. The CDR3 DNA reads as TGTGCCAGCAGCTCTCCTAAATCGGCTAGCGGAGCCATCGAGCAGTTCTTC. Amino acids: CASSSPKSASGAIEQFF. Looking up the rest from reference TRBV7-9 and TRBJ2-1 gives the full variable domain: DTGVSQNPRHKITKRGQNVTFRCDPISEHNRLYWYRQTLGQGPEFLTYFQNEAQLEKSRLLSDRFSAERPKGSFSTLEIQRTEQGDSAMYLCASSSPKSASGAIEQFFGPGTRLTVL.

This chain uses TRBV12-3 or TRBV12-4 with TRBJ1-6; 7 bases align to TRBD1. The CDR3 contains 13 residues. The ends lost 10 bases at V and 10 bases at J; junction bases unmatched: 10. DNA for the CDR3: TGTGCCACTTCGGGACAGTTGGGCTCACCCCTCCACTTT. It specifies CATSGQLGSPLHF.

This clonotype was observed many times. The chain employs TRBV6-5 and TRBJ1-6; D uncertain. With 5 bases removed from V and 0 bases from J, the gap between germline ends came to 8 bases. The germline V gene encodes CDR1 MNHEY and CDR2 SVGAGI. The CDR3 extends over 15 amino acids. The CDR3 loop reads CASSSQSSYNSPLHF. The DNA of the CDR3 is TGTGCCAGCAGTAGTCAGAGCTCCTATAATTCACCCCTCCACTTT.

This clonotype came up many times. DNA for the CDR3: TGTGCCAGTAGTGACAGGGGGCGCACAGATACGCAGTATTTT. It codes for CASSDRGRTDTQYF. The rearrangement joins TRBV19 to TRBJ2-3, with 10 bases aligning to TRBD1. Germline V gene lookup returns CDR1 LNHDA and CDR2 SQIVND (reference sequence). The trim removed 5 bases at V and 1 base at J, leaving 0 bases unmatched. The length of the CDR3 is 14 residues.

This clonotype was seen ten or more times. CDR3 DNA sequence: TGTGCCAGCAGCCAAGAAAGGACAGCCTTCACCGGGGAGCTGTTTTTT. Its protein product is CASSQERTAFTGELFF. This chain connects TRBV14 to TRBJ2-2; D possibly corresponds to TRBD1 (6 bases). The CDR3 covers 16 residues. Germline values: CDR1 SGHDN, CDR2 FVKESK. V lost 0 bases and J lost 4, with 12 bases in between.

This clonotype was seen repeatedly, ten times or more. This rearrangement joins TRBV3-1 to TRBJ2-5; D remains unclear. V shed 1 base and J shed 7 bases, with 7 bases lying between them. Germline loops: CDR1 LGHDT, CDR2 YNNKEL (reference sequence). This CDR3 comprises 12 residues. The CDR3 nucleotides read TGTGCCAGCAGCCAAGCCAAACTGACCCAGTACTTC. This translates into CASSQAKLTQYF.

This clonotype was found many times. The chain recombines TRBV7-2 with TRBJ2-5; tentatively, D is TRBD2 (7 bases). This CDR3 is 15 amino acids long. With 5 bases removed from V and 4 bases from J, the gap between germline ends came to 17 bases. In germline, CDR1 is SGHTA, CDR2 FQGNSA. CDR3 in DNA: TGTGCCAGCAGCCTGGGGGGGGCGGGTGGAGAGACCCAGTACTTC. It yields the protein CASSLGGAGGETQYF.

The sample holds many counts of this clonotype. This chain joins TRBV29-1 and TRBJ1-5, with a possible D match to TRBD1 (5 bases). Germline V CDR1 and CDR2: SQVTM, ANQGSEA. V lost 6 bases and J 0 bases, leaving 9 bases between the germline ends. The CDR3 contains 13 residues. The CDR3, as DNA: TGCAGCGTAGCACAGGATAGCAATCAGCCCCAGCATTTT. Translating gives CSVAQDSNQPQHF.

This clonotype is medium-sized by share. This rearrangement joins TRBV7-2 to TRBJ2-3; D gene ambiguous. This CDR3 has 14 residues. Per the germline V gene, CDR1 is SGHTA and CDR2 is FQGNSA. Trimming pared 0 bases from V and 8 bases from J, leaving 12 bases between. The CDR3: CASSLAVQFGTQYF. CDR3 DNA sequence: TGTGCCAGCAGCTTAGCAGTCCAGTTCGGTACGCAGTATTTT.

The rearrangement joins TRBV6-5 to TRBJ2-7; weak D call: TRBD2 (5 bases). The CDR3 consists of 16 residues. The V end lost 2 bases, the J end lost 0 bases, and 14 bases lay between the germline ends. The germline V gene has CDR1 MNHEY and CDR2 SVGAGI. CDR3 protein: CASSYDSGVRSYEQYF. The CDR3 DNA sequence: TGTGCCAGCAGTTACGACTCCGGGGTCCGCTCCTACGAGCAGTACTTC.

The chain employs TRBV5-6 and TRBJ2-3; 7 bases are shared with TRBD2. CDR1 is SGHDT and CDR2 is YYEEEE in the germline V gene. Trimming at V came to 3 bases and at J to 4 bases, leaving 8 bases not matched to a gene. The CDR3 loop spans 15 amino acids. Written as DNA, the CDR3 is TGTGCCAGCAGCTGGAGCGGGGTTGGCGCAGATACGCAGTATTTT. Its protein is CASSWSGVGADTQYF.

At least ten counts were recorded for this clonotype. The V and J genes are TRBV7-2 and TRBJ1-5; TRBD1 agrees at 7 bases. The junction had 4 bases not matched to a gene; V was cut back by 5 bases and J by 6 bases. The germline gives CDR1 SGHTA, CDR2 FQGNSA. This CDR3 comprises 13 residues. CDR3 bases: TGTGCCAGCAGCCCCGGGACAGTTCAGCCCCAGCATTTT. It yields the protein CASSPGTVQPQHF.

In this sample, this clonotype turned up many times. The V call is TRBV7-9, the J call TRBJ2-7; 8 bases align to TRBD2. Germline V gene data show CDR1 as SEHNR and CDR2 as FQNEAQ (reference sequence). The CDR3 runs to 15 residues. Trimming took 7 bases from V and 0 from J; bases not matched to a gene: 8. CDR3 amino acids: CASKRGSGTSYEQYF. CDR3 DNA sequence: TGTGCCAGCAAAAGGGGTAGCGGGACCTCCTACGAGCAGTACTTC.

The rearrangement links TRBV7-8 to TRBJ1-5; TRBD1 matches 12 bases. J was trimmed by 3 bases and V by 6 bases; bases with no gene match: 3. CDR1 is SGHVS and CDR2 is FQNEAQ in the germline V gene. The CDR3 runs to 15 residues. As DNA, the CDR3 is TGTGCCAGCAGTGGGACAGGGGGCTTCAATCAGCCCCAGCATTTT. Protein sequence: CASSGTGGFNQPQHF.

This clonotype has at least ten counts. The chain uses TRBV5-1 and TRBJ2-3; weak D call: TRBD1 (5 bases). Trimming took off 0 bases at V and 1 base at J, with 9 bases between the two ends. The CDR3 has 15 amino acids. In germline, CDR1 is SGHRS, CDR2 YFSETQ. CDR3 nucleotide sequence: TGCGCCAGCAGCTTGGAGGGGTTCGGCACAGATACGCAGTATTTT. This translates into CASSLEGFGTDTQYF.

This clonotype was seen repeatedly, ten times or more. V is TRBV5-1 and J is TRBJ2-2; D not resolved. With 0 bases removed from V and 0 bases from J, the gap between germline ends came to 12 bases. CDR1 and CDR2 (germline): SGHRS, YFSETQ. The CDR3 loop spans 17 amino acids. As DNA, the CDR3 is TGCGCCAGCAGCTTGGGACTGAGCCTCGCGAACACCGGGGAGCTGTTTTTT. This sequence encodes CASSLGLSLANTGELFF.

This clonotype was recorded at least ten times. The chain combines TRBV29-1 with TRBJ2-3; D not certain. V was pared by 7 bases and J by 8 bases, with 10 bases between. Germline lookup yields CDR1 SQVTM and CDR2 ANQGSEA. The CDR3 runs to 10 residues. CDR3: CSARTGTQYF. In DNA form, the CDR3 reads TGCAGCGCGCGGACGGGTACGCAGTATTTT.

For this clonotype: This clone may be a read error of a much larger clone one base away. The rearrangement uses TRBV5-1 and TRBJ2-5, with D possibly being TRBD1 (6 bases). The CDR3 extends over 14 amino acids. V dropped 4 bases and J dropped 1 base, with 11 bases sitting between them. Germline CDR1 is SGHRS and CDR2 is YFSETQ. The CDR3 here is CASSPGTTQETQYF. DNA for the CDR3: TGCGCCAGCAGCCCGGGGACAACCCAAGAGACCCAGTACTTC.

The CDR3 spells CASSVGGNGNQPQHF. CDR3 bases: TGTGCCAGCAGCGTAGGAGGGAACGGCAATCAGCCCCAGCATTTT. The chain carries TRBV9 and TRBJ1-5; D ambiguous. Looked up from germline, CDR1 is SGDLS and CDR2 is YYNGEE. Trimming took off 0 bases at V and 2 bases at J, with 9 bases between the two ends. The CDR3 has 15 amino acids.

The gene calls are TRBV5-4 and TRBJ1-1, with D unresolved. V lost 0 bases to trimming and J lost 6 bases, with 3 bases between them. Per germline, CDR1 SGHNT and CDR2 YYREEE (reference sequence). The CDR3 sequence is 11 residues long. This CDR3 reads CASSLASEAFF. CDR3 bases: TGTGCCAGCAGCTTGGCGTCTGAAGCTTTCTTT.

Ten or more counts support this clonotype. V usage is TRBV3-1 and J usage is TRBJ2-5, with 9 bases that match TRBD1. Germline V CDR1 and CDR2: LGHDT, YNNKEL (reference sequence). The CDR3 is 15 residues long. V lost 4 bases, J lost 2 bases, and 5 bases stayed unmatched. CDR3 residues: CASSLGDRDQETQYF. CDR3 coding DNA: TGTGCCAGCAGCCTAGGGGACAGGGATCAAGAGACCCAGTACTTC.

This clonotype was detected a few times. The chain links TRBV18 to TRBJ1-2; 8 bases are shared with TRBD1. J gave up 12 bases and V 3 bases, and 9 bases lay outside the gene matches. The germline V gene encodes CDR1 KGHSH and CDR2 LQKENI. The length of the CDR3 is 13 residues. The DNA for the CDR3 is TGTGCCAGCTCACCCGGACAGGGAGAAGGGGACACCTTC. Translating it yields CASSPGQGEGDTF. The complete variable domain, with remaining parts taken from reference TRBV18 and TRBJ1-2, reads NAGVMQNPRHLVRRRGQEARLRCSPMKGHSHVYWYRQLPEEGLKFMVYLQKENIIDESGMPKERFSAEFPKEGPSILRIQQVVRGDSAAYFCASSPGQGEGDTFGSGTRLTVV.